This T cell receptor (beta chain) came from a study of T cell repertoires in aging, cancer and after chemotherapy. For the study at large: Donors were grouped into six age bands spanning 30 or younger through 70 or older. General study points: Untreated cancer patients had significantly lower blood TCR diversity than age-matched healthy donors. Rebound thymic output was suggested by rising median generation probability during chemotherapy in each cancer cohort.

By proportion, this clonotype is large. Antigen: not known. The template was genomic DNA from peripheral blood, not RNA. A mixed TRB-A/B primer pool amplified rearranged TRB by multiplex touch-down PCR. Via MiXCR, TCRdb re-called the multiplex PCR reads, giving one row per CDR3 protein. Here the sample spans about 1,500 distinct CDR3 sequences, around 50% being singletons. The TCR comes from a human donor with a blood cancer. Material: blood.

The CDR3 loop is CASSSTSYRVATPEAFF. In DNA, the CDR3 is TGTGCCAGCAGCTCTACTAGCTACAGGGTTGCAACCCCTGAAGCTTTCTTT. V and J are TRBV5-6 and TRBJ1-1; weak D call: TRBD1 (6 bases). The CDR3 loop spans 17 amino acids. CDR1 and CDR2 from the germline V gene are SGHDT and YYEEEE. Deletions cut 3 bases from V and 6 bases from J, with 24 bases between.